This T cell receptor beta chain was captured by sequencing in a study of blood T cell repertoires in COVID-19. Turning to the study itself: The samples span acute and convalescent COVID-19 from the United States, Italy and Spain.

In the original processing: Estimation of nucleated cell counts relied on the amplification of reference gene primers. Some clones are missing from TCRdb's copy, which holds only in-frame ones; the method was immunoSEQ multiplex PCR. The V and J calls and clone size come from that table; D and trimming were worked out from the DNA. The repertoire has over 60,000 clones, roughly 82% of them found once; the top ten carry more than 15%. The length of the CDR3 is 14 residues. Germline V gene lookup returns CDR1 SGHAT and CDR2 FQNNGV. J lost 5 bases, V lost 4 bases, and 8 bases had no gene match. The sample consisted of peripheral blood. This TCR was sampled from a man older than 75 with active COVID-19. J is TRBJ2-7 and V is TRBV11-2, with 7 bases lining up with TRBD1. The CDR3 protein is CASSSTGAINEQYF. CDR3 nucleotides: TGTGCCAGCAGCTCAACAGGGGCTATCAACGAGCAGTACTTC.